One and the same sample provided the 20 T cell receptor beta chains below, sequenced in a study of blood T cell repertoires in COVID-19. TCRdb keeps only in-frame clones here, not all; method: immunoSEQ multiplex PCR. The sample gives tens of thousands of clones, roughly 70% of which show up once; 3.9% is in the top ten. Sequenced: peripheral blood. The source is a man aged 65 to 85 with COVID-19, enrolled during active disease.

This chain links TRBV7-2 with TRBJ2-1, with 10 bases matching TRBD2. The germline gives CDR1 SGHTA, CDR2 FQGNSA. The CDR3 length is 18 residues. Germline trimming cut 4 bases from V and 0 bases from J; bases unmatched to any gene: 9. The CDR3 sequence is CASSSKRTSGPSYNEQFF. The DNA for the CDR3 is TGTGCCAGCAGCTCCAAGCGGACTAGCGGACCCTCCTACAATGAGCAGTTCTTC.

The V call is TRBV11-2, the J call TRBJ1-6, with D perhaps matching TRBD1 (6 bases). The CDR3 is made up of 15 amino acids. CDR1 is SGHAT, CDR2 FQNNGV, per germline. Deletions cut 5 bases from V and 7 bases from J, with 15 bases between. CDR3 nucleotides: TGTGCCAGCAGCAAACAGGGACGGGGAAATTCACCCCTCCACTTT. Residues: CASSKQGRGNSPLHF.

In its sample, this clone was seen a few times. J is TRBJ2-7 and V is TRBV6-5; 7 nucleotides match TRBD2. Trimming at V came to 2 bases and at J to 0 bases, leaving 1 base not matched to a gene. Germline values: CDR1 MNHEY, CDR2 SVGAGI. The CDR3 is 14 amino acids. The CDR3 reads CASSYGGGSYEQYF. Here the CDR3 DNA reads TGTGCCAGCAGTTACGGCGGGGGCTCCTACGAGCAGTACTTC.

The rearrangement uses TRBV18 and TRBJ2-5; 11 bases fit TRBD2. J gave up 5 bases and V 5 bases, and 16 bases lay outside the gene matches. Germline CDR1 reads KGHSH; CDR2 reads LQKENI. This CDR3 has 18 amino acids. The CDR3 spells CASSLRLAGSSSGETQYF. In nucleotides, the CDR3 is TGTGCCAGCTCATTGAGACTAGCGGGGTCTTCCTCCGGGGAGACCCAGTACTTC.

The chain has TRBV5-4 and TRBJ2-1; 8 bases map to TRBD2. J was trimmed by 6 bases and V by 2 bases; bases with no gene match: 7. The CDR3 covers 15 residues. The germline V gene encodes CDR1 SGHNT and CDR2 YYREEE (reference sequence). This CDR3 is CASSLSGSAPNEQFF. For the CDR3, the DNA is TGTGCCAGCAGCTTAAGCGGGAGTGCGCCCAATGAGCAGTTCTTC.

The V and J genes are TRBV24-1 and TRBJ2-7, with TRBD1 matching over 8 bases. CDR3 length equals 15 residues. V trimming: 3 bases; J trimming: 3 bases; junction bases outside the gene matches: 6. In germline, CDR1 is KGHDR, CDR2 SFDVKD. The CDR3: CATSDGQGAGYEQYF. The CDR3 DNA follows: TGTGCCACCAGTGATGGTCAGGGGGCAGGCTACGAGCAGTACTTC.

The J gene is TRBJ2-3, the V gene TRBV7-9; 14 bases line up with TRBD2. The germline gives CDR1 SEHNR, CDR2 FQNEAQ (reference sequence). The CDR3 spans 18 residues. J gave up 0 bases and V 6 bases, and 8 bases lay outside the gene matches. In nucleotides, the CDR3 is TGTGCCAGCAGAACCGGGACTAGCGGGAGCCTGAGCACAGATACGCAGTATTTT. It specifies CASRTGTSGSLSTDTQYF.

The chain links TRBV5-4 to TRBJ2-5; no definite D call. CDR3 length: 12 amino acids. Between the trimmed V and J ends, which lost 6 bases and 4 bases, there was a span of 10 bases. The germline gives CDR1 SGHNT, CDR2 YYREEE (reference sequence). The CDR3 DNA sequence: TGTGCCAGCAACCAGAGAGGAGAGACCCAGTACTTC. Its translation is CASNQRGETQYF.

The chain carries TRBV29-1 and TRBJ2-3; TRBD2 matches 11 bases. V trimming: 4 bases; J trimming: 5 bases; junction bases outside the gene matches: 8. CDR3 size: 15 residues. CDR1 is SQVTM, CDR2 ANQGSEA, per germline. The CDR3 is CSVVISGRAEDTQYF. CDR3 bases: TGCAGCGTTGTGATTAGCGGGAGGGCCGAAGATACGCAGTATTTT.

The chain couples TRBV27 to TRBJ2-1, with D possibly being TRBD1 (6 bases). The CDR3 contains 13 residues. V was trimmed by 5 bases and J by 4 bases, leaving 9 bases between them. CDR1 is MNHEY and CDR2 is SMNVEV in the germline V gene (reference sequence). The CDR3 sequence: CASSVTGYNEQFF. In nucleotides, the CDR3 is TGTGCCAGCAGTGTAACAGGGTACAATGAGCAGTTCTTC.

Here the CDR3 DNA reads TGTGCCAGCAGCGTTAGCATCCACAATGAGCAGTTCTTC. Encoded protein: CASSVSIHNEQFF. The genes are TRBV7-2 and TRBJ2-1; D gene unclear. CDR3 length: 13 amino acids. The germline V gene has CDR1 SGHTA and CDR2 FQGNSA. V lost 5 bases and J lost 5, with 10 bases in between.

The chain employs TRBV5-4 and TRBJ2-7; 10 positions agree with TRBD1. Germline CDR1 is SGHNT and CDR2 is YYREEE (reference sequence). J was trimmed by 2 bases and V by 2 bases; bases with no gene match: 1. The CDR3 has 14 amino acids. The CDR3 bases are TGTGCCAGCAGCTTCGGGACAGGGGCCTACGAGCAGTACTTC. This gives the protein CASSFGTGAYEQYF.

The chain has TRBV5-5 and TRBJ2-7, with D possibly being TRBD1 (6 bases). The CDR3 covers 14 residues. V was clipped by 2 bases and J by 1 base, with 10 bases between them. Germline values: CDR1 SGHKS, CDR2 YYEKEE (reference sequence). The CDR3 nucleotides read TGTGCCAGCAGCTTCGGGACATTTTCCTACGAGCAGTACTTC. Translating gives CASSFGTFSYEQYF.

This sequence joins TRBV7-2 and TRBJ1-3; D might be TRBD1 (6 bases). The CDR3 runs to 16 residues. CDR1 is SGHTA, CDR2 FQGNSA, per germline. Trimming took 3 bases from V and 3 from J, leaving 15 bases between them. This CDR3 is CASSFSGAQSGNTIYF. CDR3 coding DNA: TGTGCCAGCAGCTTTTCAGGGGCGCAGAGTGGAAACACCATATATTTT. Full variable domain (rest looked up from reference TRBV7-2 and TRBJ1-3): GAGVSQSPSNKVTEKGKDVELRCDPISGHTALYWYRQSLGQGLEFLIYFQGNSAPDKSGLPSDRFSAERTGGSVSTLTIQRTQQEDSAVYLCASSFSGAQSGNTIYFGEGSWLTVV.

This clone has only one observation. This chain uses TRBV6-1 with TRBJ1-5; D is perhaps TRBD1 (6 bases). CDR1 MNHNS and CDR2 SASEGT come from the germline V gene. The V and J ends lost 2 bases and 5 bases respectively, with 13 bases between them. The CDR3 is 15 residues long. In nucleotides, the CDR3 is TGTGCCAGCAGTGAAACCCCGGACAGTCATCAGCCCCAGCATTTT. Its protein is CASSETPDSHQPQHF.

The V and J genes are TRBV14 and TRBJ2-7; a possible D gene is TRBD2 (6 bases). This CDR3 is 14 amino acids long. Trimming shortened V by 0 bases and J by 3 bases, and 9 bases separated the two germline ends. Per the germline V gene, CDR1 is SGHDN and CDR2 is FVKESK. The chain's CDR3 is CASSQDRGYYEQYF. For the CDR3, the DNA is TGTGCCAGCAGCCAAGATCGGGGGTACTACGAGCAGTACTTC.

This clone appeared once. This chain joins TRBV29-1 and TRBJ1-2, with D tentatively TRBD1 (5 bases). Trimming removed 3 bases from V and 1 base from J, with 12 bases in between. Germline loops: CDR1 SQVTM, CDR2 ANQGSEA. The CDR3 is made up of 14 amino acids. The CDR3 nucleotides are TGCAGCGTTGACAGGGTCAGCCTTAACTATGGCTACACCTTC. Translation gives CSVDRVSLNYGYTF.

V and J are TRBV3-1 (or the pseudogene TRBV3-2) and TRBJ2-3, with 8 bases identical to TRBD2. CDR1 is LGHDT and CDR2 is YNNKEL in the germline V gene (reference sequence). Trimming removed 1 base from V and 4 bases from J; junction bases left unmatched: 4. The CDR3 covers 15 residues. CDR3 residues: CASSQVGRGADTQYF. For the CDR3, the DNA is TGTGCCAGCAGCCAAGTCGGGAGGGGTGCAGATACGCAGTATTTT.

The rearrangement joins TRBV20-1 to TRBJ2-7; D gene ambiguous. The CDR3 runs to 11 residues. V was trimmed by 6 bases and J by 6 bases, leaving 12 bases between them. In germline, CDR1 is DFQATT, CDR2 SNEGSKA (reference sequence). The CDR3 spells CSATDKSEQYF. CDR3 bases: TGCAGTGCCACCGACAAATCCGAGCAGTACTTC.

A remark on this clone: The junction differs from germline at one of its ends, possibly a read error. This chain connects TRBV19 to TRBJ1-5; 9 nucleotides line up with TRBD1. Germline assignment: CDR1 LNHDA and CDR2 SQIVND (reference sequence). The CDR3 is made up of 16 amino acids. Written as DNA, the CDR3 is TGTGCCAGTACGAAAAGGGGGACAGGGAACAATCAGTCCCAGCATTTT. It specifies CASTKRGTGNNQSQHF.